The 27 T cell receptor beta chains below come from one sample, sequenced in a study of blood T cell repertoires in COVID-19. Profiled with immunoSEQ multiplex PCR; TCRdb holds only in-frame clones, not every one. The table has under 200,000 clones, around 80% seen once; the top ten hold about 3.6%. Sequenced: PBMCs or T cells enriched from blood (not recorded which). The receptors come from a woman aged 45-65 years in a cohort exposed to, infected with or recovered from COVID-19 (not recorded which).

The chain recombines TRBV28 with TRBJ1-5; D call uncertain. The germline V and J ends were trimmed by 5 bases and 3 bases, with 17 bases remaining between them. The CDR3 runs 16 residues. Germline CDR1 reads MDHEN; CDR2 reads SYDVKM. CDR3 nucleotide sequence: TGTGCCAGCAGTCGAAGTCTCGGAGTCATCAATCAGCCCCAGCATTTT. Translating gives CASSRSLGVINQPQHF.

The rearrangement uses TRBV28 and TRBJ1-6, with a tentative D call TRBD1 (5 bases). CDR3 length: 17 residues. The germline gives CDR1 MDHEN, CDR2 SYDVKM. Trimming took 3 bases from V and 14 from J, leaving 26 bases between them. CDR3 DNA: TGTGCCAGCAGTTTTCCCGAGCACGCAGGGCGGTATGGGGCCCTCCACTTT. Translated: CASSFPEHAGRYGALHF.

This rearrangement joins TRBV7-9 to TRBJ1-5; D may be TRBD1 (6 bases). The germline CDR1 and CDR2 sequences are SEHNR and FQNEAQ (reference sequence). The CDR3 contains 14 residues. The ends were cut back, 3 bases at V and 6 bases at J, with 12 bases in the middle. The CDR3: CASSLGGLGQPQHF. CDR3 DNA sequence: TGTGCCAGCAGCTTGGGGGGGCTAGGTCAGCCCCAGCATTTT. Based on the CDR3 plus reference TRBV7-9 and TRBJ1-5, the full variable domain is DTGVSQNPRHKITKRGQNVTFRCDPISEHNRLYWYRQTLGQGPEFLTYFQNEAQLEKSRLLSDRFSAERPKGSFSTLEIQRTEQGDSAMYLCASSLGGLGQPQHFGDGTRLSIL.

J is TRBJ2-3 and V is TRBV18, with 8 bases that match TRBD2. This CDR3 region has 15 residues. V dropped 2 bases and J dropped 3; count of bases not matched to a gene: 4. Looked up from germline, CDR1 is KGHSH and CDR2 is LQKENI. DNA of the CDR3: TGTGCCAGCTCACCAACGGGGGGGCTAACAGATACGCAGTATTTT. This sequence encodes CASSPTGGLTDTQYF.

This clone was recorded a few times. The CDR3 protein is CASSLALPGAGIYNEQFF. The CDR3 DNA is TGTGCCAGCAGCTTAGCGTTACCCGGTGCGGGGATATACAATGAGCAGTTCTTC. The chain has TRBV7-2 and TRBJ2-1; TRBD2 might be the D (6 bases). Trimming left V 0 bases short and J 4 bases short, with 19 bases between. This CDR3 contains 18 residues. The germline CDR1 and CDR2 sequences are SGHTA and FQGNSA.

The chain is built from TRBV3-1 (or the pseudogene TRBV3-2) and TRBJ2-6; D uncertain. The V end was cut by 6 bases, the J end by 0 bases, with 6 bases between. The CDR3 contains 14 residues. The V gene's germline CDR1 is LGHDT and CDR2 YNNKEL (reference sequence). The CDR3 nucleotides are TGTGCCAGCAGTCCATTCTCTGGGGCCAACGTCCTGACTTTC. It yields the protein CASSPFSGANVLTF.

The V gene is TRBV10-3, the J gene TRBJ2-2; the D gene is possibly TRBD1 (6 bases). Trimming removed 3 bases from V and 4 bases from J, with 12 bases in between. This CDR3 is 15 amino acids long. The germline V gene encodes CDR1 ENHRY and CDR2 SYGVKD. CDR3 amino acids: CAISEGTPRTGELFF. The CDR3 nucleotides are TGTGCCATCAGTGAAGGGACACCTCGCACCGGGGAGCTGTTTTTT.

This chain connects TRBV27 to TRBJ1-6; D gene unclear. The CDR3 covers 16 residues. The germline V gene encodes CDR1 MNHEY and CDR2 SMNVEV (reference sequence). Trimming removed 0 bases from V and 5 bases from J, with 11 bases in between. The CDR3 bases are TGTGCCAGCAGTTTATCCCTTAGCCAGCATAATTCACCCCTCCACTTT. Amino acids: CASSLSLSQHNSPLHF.

This chain connects TRBV5-6 to TRBJ1-2, with TRBD1 identical over 7 bases. This CDR3 spans 16 amino acids. Germline CDR1 and CDR2: SGHDT and YYEEEE. Unmatched junction bases numbered 13, after V lost 3 bases and J lost 5 bases. Written as DNA, the CDR3 is TGTGCCAGCAGCTCCGCGCCCACAGGGGTCGGGTATGGCTACACCTTC. Protein: CASSSAPTGVGYGYTF.

This sequence joins TRBV19 and TRBJ2-3; 10 positions match TRBD2. V dropped 3 bases and J dropped 4; count of bases not matched to a gene: 4. Per the germline V gene, CDR1 is LNHDA and CDR2 is SQIVND (reference sequence). The CDR3 contains 15 residues. In DNA form, the CDR3 reads TGTGCCAGTAGTATTCCTAGCGGGGGATCAGATACGCAGTATTTT. It translates to CASSIPSGGSDTQYF.

This chain links TRBV28 with TRBJ2-7; TRBD1 matches at 8 bases. The CDR3 has 16 residues. CDR1 MDHEN and CDR2 SYDVKM come from the germline V gene. The junction had 14 bases not matched to a gene; V was cut back by 10 bases and J by 0 bases. The CDR3 region is CATMRIGQGFSYEQYF. In DNA form, the CDR3 reads TGTGCCACCATGAGGATAGGACAGGGATTCTCCTACGAGCAGTACTTC.

V usage is TRBV14 and J usage is TRBJ2-3; TRBD2 agrees at 9 bases. The CDR3 covers 17 residues. Unmatched junction bases numbered 7, after V lost 0 bases and J lost 3 bases. Germline assignment: CDR1 SGHDN and CDR2 FVKESK. CDR3 sequence reads: CASSQDFAGGPTDTQYF. CDR3 nucleotide sequence: TGTGCCAGCAGCCAAGATTTTGCGGGAGGGCCTACAGATACGCAGTATTTT.

This clone was recorded a few times. The chain employs TRBV5-4 and TRBJ2-7; the match to TRBD1 covers 11 bases. This CDR3 is 19 amino acids long. The germline gives CDR1 SGHNT, CDR2 YYREEE (reference sequence). Trimming cost V 4 bases and J 0 bases; bases outside gene matches: 15. The CDR3 coding sequence is TGTGCCAGCAGCACTTTCCGGGACAGGGGGACGTCAGGCTCCTACGAGCAGTACTTC. Translation: CASSTFRDRGTSGSYEQYF.

The chain has TRBV3-1 (or the pseudogene TRBV3-2) and TRBJ1-2; 8 nucleotides agree with TRBD1. The V gene's germline CDR1 is LGHDT and CDR2 YNNKEL (reference sequence). Germline trimming cut 1 base from V and 8 bases from J; bases unmatched to any gene: 6. This CDR3 is 14 amino acids long. The CDR3 DNA reads as TGTGCCAGCAGCCAAGGGGACAGGCTGTGGGGCTACACCTTC. Translation gives CASSQGDRLWGYTF.

The CDR3 is CASSGTRQGLKFF. The DNA of the CDR3 is TGCGCCAGCAGCGGCACTAGACAGGGTCTGAAGTTCTTC. The chain combines TRBV10-1 with TRBJ2-1; 7 nucleotides agree with TRBD1. The CDR3 sequence is 13 residues long. Trimming took 6 bases from V and 14 from J; bases not matched to a gene: 13. Germline CDR1 reads WNHNN; CDR2 reads SYGVQD (reference sequence).

The chain has TRBV6-5 and TRBJ1-4; D possibly corresponds to TRBD1 (6 bases). Trimming took 8 bases from V and 0 from J, leaving 13 bases between them. This CDR3 has 15 amino acids. Germline lookup yields CDR1 MNHEY and CDR2 SVGAGI. The CDR3 protein is CASQSWTATNEKLFF. CDR3 coding DNA: TGTGCCAGCCAGTCGTGGACAGCAACTAATGAAAAACTGTTTTTT.

V and J are TRBV19 and TRBJ1-1; D is ambiguous. The CDR3 consists of 17 residues. Germline loops: CDR1 LNHDA, CDR2 SQIVND (reference sequence). V was clipped by 4 bases and J by 2 bases, with 20 bases between them. The CDR3 DNA follows: TGTGCCAGTAGTACGCAAGGCCTACAAGAGGGTAACACTGAAGCTTTCTTT. The encoded protein is CASSTQGLQEGNTEAFF. The variable domain in full, with the rest retrieved from reference TRBV19 and TRBJ1-1, is DGGITQSPKYLFRKEGQNVTLSCEQNLNHDAMYWYRQDPGQGLRLIYYSQIVNDFQKGDIAEGYSVSREKKESFPLTVTSAQKNPTAFYLCASSTQGLQEGNTEAFFGQGTRLTVV.

The genes are TRBV5-8 and TRBJ2-1, with 8 bases identical to TRBD1. The CDR3 extends over 15 amino acids. Germline V gives CDR1 SGHTS, CDR2 YDEGEE. After removal of 4 bases from V and 1 base from J, the junction contained 4 bases not matched to a gene. In DNA form, the CDR3 reads TGTGCCAGCAGCGCAGGGACAGGTTCCTACAATGAGCAGTTCTTC. Residues: CASSAGTGSYNEQFF.

This chain's CDR3 is CASSEGNEQFF. The CDR3 nucleotides read TGCGCCAGCAGCGAGGGTAATGAGCAGTTCTTC. The rearrangement links TRBV5-1 to TRBJ2-1, with D possibly being TRBD2 (5 bases). This CDR3 spans 11 amino acids. CDR1 SGHRS and CDR2 YFSETQ come from the germline V gene. The ends were cut back, 4 bases at V and 7 bases at J, with 6 bases in the middle.

V gene TRBV28 combines with J gene TRBJ1-6; 9 positions agree with TRBD1. The CDR3 is made up of 14 amino acids. Germline trimming cut 5 bases from V and 15 bases from J; bases unmatched to any gene: 11. Germline V gene data show CDR1 as MDHEN and CDR2 as SYDVKM. The CDR3 sequence: CASSTPGQGINLHF. CDR3 nucleotide sequence: TGTGCCAGCAGTACACCGGGACAGGGTATTAACCTCCACTTT.

The chain recombines TRBV28 with TRBJ2-7; D unclear. Germline loops: CDR1 MDHEN, CDR2 SYDVKM. The germline V and J ends were trimmed by 5 bases and 3 bases, with 11 bases remaining between them. The CDR3 contains 13 residues. CDR3 loop: CASSLPQIYEQYF. The DNA of the CDR3 is TGTGCCAGCAGTCTCCCGCAGATCTACGAGCAGTACTTC.

The V gene is TRBV7-2, the J gene TRBJ1-4; TRBD1 might be the D (6 bases). Germline loops: CDR1 SGHTA, CDR2 FQGNSA. Trimming stripped 2 bases from V and 5 bases from J, with 9 bases between. This CDR3 spans 14 amino acids. For the CDR3, the DNA is TGTGCCAGCAGCTTATGGGGGCAAAATGAAAAACTGTTTTTT. Encoded protein: CASSLWGQNEKLFF.

J is TRBJ1-4 and V is TRBV28; 9 bases align to TRBD1. CDR1 MDHEN and CDR2 SYDVKM come from the germline V gene. This CDR3 region has 15 residues. V gave up 3 bases and J gave up 8 bases; unmatched junction bases: 7. DNA for the CDR3: TGTGCCAGCAGTTTTCAGACAGGGGGAGAAGAAAAACTGTTTTTT. This sequence encodes CASSFQTGGEEKLFF.

This clone was found once. This chain connects TRBV20-1 to TRBJ2-1, with no clear D. This CDR3 has 13 residues. Trimming left V 3 bases short and J 4 bases short, with 10 bases between. Germline-derived CDR1 and CDR2 are DFQATT and SNEGSKA (reference sequence). The CDR3 here is CSASPNIYNEQFF. CDR3 in DNA: TGCAGTGCTAGTCCCAACATTTACAATGAGCAGTTCTTC.

This clone showed up just a few times. The gene calls are TRBV19 and TRBJ2-7; tentative D call: TRBD1 (5 bases). From germline, CDR1 is LNHDA and CDR2 SQIVND (reference sequence). Trimming removed 4 bases from V and 0 bases from J, with 7 bases in between. The CDR3 is 13 residues long. This CDR3 is CASSTDSSYEQYF. CDR3 DNA sequence: TGTGCCAGTAGTACAGACAGCTCCTACGAGCAGTACTTC.

The J gene is TRBJ2-7, the V gene TRBV28, with 8 bases fitting TRBD2. CDR1 MDHEN and CDR2 SYDVKM come from the germline V gene. The CDR3 extends over 12 amino acids. The trim removed 11 bases at V and 3 bases at J, leaving 6 bases unmatched. Here the CDR3 reads CAVGRGNYEQYF. The CDR3 DNA reads TGTGCCGTCGGGAGGGGAAACTACGAGCAGTACTTC.

In DNA, the CDR3 is TGTGCCAGTAGCAGGCAGGGAGTAGCGGGAGGTCAAGATACGCAGTATTTT. Translating gives CASSRQGVAGGQDTQYF. The chain links TRBV19 to TRBJ2-3; the match to TRBD2 covers 10 bases. This CDR3 contains 17 residues. Germline assignment: CDR1 LNHDA and CDR2 SQIVND (reference sequence). V dropped 6 bases and J dropped 5; count of bases not matched to a gene: 14.